Given below is one T cell receptor (beta chain) in context. What it binds is not known. The data were obtained in a study of cytomegalovirus exposure and HLA in healthy donors. Across the study: Of some 400 genotyped donors, 75% to 90% grouped in the Caucasian-associated ancestry cluster. The study's findings and limits: Later examination showed HLA-associated TCR beta chains had greater clonal expansion than equally common others. Donor immune exposure was known only as CMV serostatus.

The CDR3 length is 12 residues. Germline CDR1 SGHKS, CDR2 YYEKEE (reference sequence). The ends were cut back, 7 bases at V and 5 bases at J, with 11 bases in the middle. It was with 60 Vbeta and 13 Jbeta primers that the PCR ran. Sequenced by immunoSEQ multiplex PCR; TCRdb stores in-frame clones only, minus some. Of some 130,000 clones detected, about four fifths appear once; the ten largest clones hold around 5%. The V gene is TRBV5-5, the J gene TRBJ2-3; tentatively, D is TRBD1 (6 bases). Sequenced sample: PBMCs. The sequence came from a man under 40 in good health. CDR3 sequence: CASENREDTQYF. CDR3 sequence (DNA): TGTGCCAGCGAAAACAGGGAAGATACGCAGTATTTT. Drawing the rest from reference TRBV5-5 and TRBJ2-3, the complete variable domain is DAGVTQSPTHLIKTRGQQVTLRCSPISGHKSVSWYQQVLGQGPQFIFQYYEKEERGRGNFPDRFSARQFPNYSSELNVNALLLGDSALYLCASENREDTQYFGPGTRLTVL.